This TCR beta chain was found in a study of CD8+CD57+ T cells in acquired aplastic anemia. The wider study: CD4+ reads averaged around 9.9 million in healthy donors. General study results and limits: Patients and controls were found to share more than 25 CD8+ CDR3 sequences.

The CDR3 is 13 residues long. Germline loops: CDR1 DFQATT, CDR2 SNEGSKA (reference sequence). With 6 bases clipped from V and 4 bases from J, the junction kept 6 bases outside the gene matches. This clonotype came up many times. What it binds is unknown. Genomic DNA acted as the template from which TCR beta VDJ combination and CDR3 sequence profiling were carried out. TCRdb independently ran MiXCR on the reads; one entry per CDR3 protein. The table includes some 410,000 distinct CDR3 sequences, 65% to 80% detected once. The sample consisted of sorted CD4+, CD8+, or CD8+CD57+ T cells (not recorded which) from PBMCs. The clonotype originates from a human donor in good health, serving as a control. The rearrangement links TRBV20-1 to TRBJ1-5; 7 nucleotides match TRBD1. CDR3 bases: TGCAGTGCCGAGACAGGGCCGAATCAGCCCCAGCATTTT. The encoded protein is CSAETGPNQPQHF.